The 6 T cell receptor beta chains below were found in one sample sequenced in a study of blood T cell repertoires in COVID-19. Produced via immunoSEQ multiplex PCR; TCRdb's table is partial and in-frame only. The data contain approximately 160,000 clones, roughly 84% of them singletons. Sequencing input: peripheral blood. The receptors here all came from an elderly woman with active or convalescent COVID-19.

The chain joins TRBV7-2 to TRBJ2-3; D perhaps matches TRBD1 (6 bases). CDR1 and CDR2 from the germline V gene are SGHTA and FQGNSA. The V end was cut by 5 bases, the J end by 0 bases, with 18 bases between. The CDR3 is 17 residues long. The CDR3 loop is CASSPRQVITSTDTQYF. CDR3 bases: TGTGCCAGCAGCCCCAGACAGGTCATAACTAGCACAGATACGCAGTATTTT.

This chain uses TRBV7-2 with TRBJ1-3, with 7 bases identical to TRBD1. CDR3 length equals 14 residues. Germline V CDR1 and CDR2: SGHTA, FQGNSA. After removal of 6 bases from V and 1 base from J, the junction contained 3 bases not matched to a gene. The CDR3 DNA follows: TGTGCCAGCAGACTACAGGGGTCTGGAAACACCATATATTTT. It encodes CASRLQGSGNTIYF.

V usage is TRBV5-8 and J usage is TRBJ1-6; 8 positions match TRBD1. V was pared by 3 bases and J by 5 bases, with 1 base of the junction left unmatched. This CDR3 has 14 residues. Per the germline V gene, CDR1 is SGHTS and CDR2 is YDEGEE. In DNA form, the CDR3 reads TGTGCCAGCAGCTCGACAGGGGATAATTCACCCCTCCACTTT. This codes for CASSSTGDNSPLHF.

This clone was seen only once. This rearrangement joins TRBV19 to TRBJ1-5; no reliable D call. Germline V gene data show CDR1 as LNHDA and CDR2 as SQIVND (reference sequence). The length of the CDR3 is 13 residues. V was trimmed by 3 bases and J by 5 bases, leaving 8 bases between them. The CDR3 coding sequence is TGTGCCAGTAGTATCGGGGTTCATCAGCCCCAGCATTTT. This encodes CASSIGVHQPQHF.

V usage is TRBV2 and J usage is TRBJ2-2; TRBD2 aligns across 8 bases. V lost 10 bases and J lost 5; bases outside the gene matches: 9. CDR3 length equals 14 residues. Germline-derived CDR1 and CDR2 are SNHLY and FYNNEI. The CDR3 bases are TGTGCCACCAGAGACGGGGGGGTTACCGGGGAGCTGTTTTTT. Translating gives CATRDGGVTGELFF.

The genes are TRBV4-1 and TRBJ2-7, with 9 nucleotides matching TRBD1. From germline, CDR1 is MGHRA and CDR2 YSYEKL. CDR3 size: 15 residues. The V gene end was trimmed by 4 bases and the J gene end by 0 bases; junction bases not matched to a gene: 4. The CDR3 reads CASSPGQGPSYEQYF. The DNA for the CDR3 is TGCGCCAGCAGCCCCGGACAGGGGCCCTCCTACGAGCAGTACTTC.